These 22 T cell receptor beta chains were sequenced from one sample in a study of cytomegalovirus exposure and HLA in healthy donors. Primers included in the PCR were 60 Vbeta and 13 Jbeta primers. The repertoire was sequenced with immunoSEQ multiplex PCR; TCRdb's copy has only in-frame clones and lacks some. The sample holds about 170,000 clones, 75% to 80% seen once. Sequencing was performed on PBMCs. The receptors were gathered from a woman between 45 and 65 years old in good health and CMV-seropositive.

The rearrangement joins TRBV5-6 to TRBJ1-1; D may be TRBD1 (6 bases). Germline assignment: CDR1 SGHDT and CDR2 YYEEEE. The germline V and J ends were trimmed by 2 bases and 6 bases, with 14 bases remaining between them. This CDR3 is built from 14 residues. The DNA for the CDR3 is TGTGCCAGCAGCTTAACAGGGTTGGAGGCTGAAGCTTTCTTT. It codes for CASSLTGLEAEAFF.

This rearrangement joins TRBV7-2 to TRBJ2-3, with D uncertain. Germline CDR1 SGHTA, CDR2 FQGNSA. CDR3 length: 13 residues. Trimming cost V 0 bases and J 6 bases, with 7 bases left between them. CDR3 loop: CASSLAGPDTQYF. Here the CDR3 DNA reads TGTGCCAGCAGCTTAGCCGGTCCCGATACGCAGTATTTT.

This clone was counted only a few times. This rearrangement joins TRBV4-1 to TRBJ1-5; D call uncertain. The CDR3 has 14 residues. Trimming took off 0 bases at V and 9 bases at J, with 12 bases between the two ends. Germline-derived CDR1 and CDR2 are MGHRA and YSYEKL. The CDR3 protein is CASSQEQHSRPQHF. The CDR3 coding sequence is TGCGCCAGCAGCCAAGAACAACACAGTAGGCCCCAGCATTTT.

The V call is TRBV19, the J call TRBJ2-1; tentatively, D is TRBD1 (6 bases). In germline, CDR1 is LNHDA, CDR2 SQIVND (reference sequence). This CDR3 comprises 17 residues. V was shortened by 6 bases and J by 0 bases, with 18 bases between the two germline ends. The DNA of the CDR3 is TGTGCCAGTAGATCCCTTATGACAGGAAGCTCCTACAATGAGCAGTTCTTC. Its protein is CASRSLMTGSSYNEQFF.

The gene calls are TRBV19 and TRBJ1-2, with D tentatively TRBD1 (6 bases). This CDR3 spans 15 amino acids. Between the trimmed V and J ends, which lost 3 bases and 5 bases, there was a span of 16 bases. CDR1 LNHDA and CDR2 SQIVND come from the germline V gene (reference sequence). CDR3 loop: CASSMVAGATYGYTF. The CDR3 DNA reads TGTGCCAGTAGTATGGTGGCGGGGGCTACGTATGGCTACACCTTC.

The chain carries TRBV6-5 and TRBJ2-5; 7 bases map to TRBD2. Looked up from germline, CDR1 is MNHEY and CDR2 is SVGAGI. This CDR3 comprises 15 residues. Trimming removed 7 bases from V and 0 bases from J; junction bases left unmatched: 8. The CDR3 sequence: CASTPPGGYQETQYF. For the CDR3, the DNA is TGTGCCAGCACCCCACCGGGGGGATACCAAGAGACCCAGTACTTC.

This clone occurred once. This sequence joins TRBV19 and TRBJ2-1; 7 positions match TRBD2. The CDR3 length is 13 residues. CDR1 is LNHDA, CDR2 SQIVND, per germline (reference sequence). The J segment lost 7 bases and the V segment lost 5 bases, leaving 5 bases of the junction unmatched. CDR3 loop: CASSSGLSNEQFF. The CDR3, as DNA: TGTGCCAGTAGTTCGGGACTATCAAATGAGCAGTTCTTC.

In DNA form, the CDR3 reads TGTGCCAGCAGCTTACAGGGGTTGTACAATGAGCAGTTCTTC. It specifies CASSLQGLYNEQFF. The chain is built from TRBV7-3 and TRBJ2-1, with D tentatively TRBD1 (6 bases). Trimming stripped 2 bases from V and 4 bases from J, with 9 bases between. This CDR3 is built from 14 residues. Looked up from germline, CDR1 is SGHTA and CDR2 is FQGTGA.

This clone was counted only a few times. This chain's CDR3 is CASTGDRMNTEAFF. DNA of the CDR3: TGTGCCAGCACCGGGGACAGAATGAACACTGAAGCTTTCTTT. This chain uses TRBV6-1 with TRBJ1-1; 7 bases are a match to TRBD1. The length of the CDR3 is 14 residues. The germline gives CDR1 MNHNS, CDR2 SASEGT. The junction had 5 bases not matched to a gene; V was cut back by 7 bases and J by 0 bases.

This rearrangement joins TRBV7-9 to TRBJ2-3; D is unclear. Germline V gives CDR1 SEHNR, CDR2 FQNEAQ (reference sequence). Trimming stripped 2 bases from V and 6 bases from J, with 15 bases between. CDR3 length: 15 amino acids. The CDR3 sequence: CASSLINRGLDTQYF. The CDR3 DNA reads as TGTGCCAGCAGCTTAATCAACCGAGGCCTGGATACGCAGTATTTT.

The rearrangement links TRBV6-1 to TRBJ2-7; a weak D match, TRBD1 (5 bases). This CDR3 has 18 amino acids. V shed 1 base and J shed 0 bases, with 19 bases lying between them. Germline loops: CDR1 MNHNS, CDR2 SASEGT. The CDR3 loop is CASSEDYVGLKSSYEQYF. In nucleotides, the CDR3 is TGTGCCAGCAGTGAAGATTACGTGGGGCTCAAGAGCTCCTACGAGCAGTACTTC.

The rearrangement links TRBV6-1 to TRBJ2-7; the match to TRBD2 covers 11 bases. The V gene's germline CDR1 is MNHNS and CDR2 SASEGT. The CDR3 consists of 15 residues. V was pared by 3 bases and J by 3 bases, with 4 bases of the junction left unmatched. The CDR3 reads CASSETSGTLYEQYF. CDR3 nucleotides: TGTGCCAGCAGTGAGACTAGCGGGACCCTCTACGAGCAGTACTTC.

The chain joins TRBV5-1 to TRBJ1-6; 9 bases are shared with TRBD1. Germline V gene lookup returns CDR1 SGHRS and CDR2 YFSETQ. The V gene end was trimmed by 2 bases and the J gene end by 11 bases; junction bases not matched to a gene: 11. CDR3 length: 16 amino acids. CDR3 residues: CASSFRTGGTYAPLHF. Written as DNA, the CDR3 is TGCGCCAGCAGCTTTCGCACAGGGGGCACTTACGCACCCCTCCACTTT.

This clone occurred a few times. The chain uses TRBV4-1 and TRBJ2-2; 7 bases are shared with TRBD1. CDR1 and CDR2 (germline): MGHRA, YSYEKL. There are 16 residues in the CDR3. The ends lost 0 bases at V and 5 bases at J; junction bases unmatched: 6. CDR3 amino acids: CASSQDLTGWTGELFF. The DNA for the CDR3 is TGCGCCAGCAGCCAAGATCTGACAGGGTGGACCGGGGAGCTGTTTTTT.

V and J are TRBV29-1 and TRBJ1-1, with D hard to call. Looked up from germline, CDR1 is SQVTM and CDR2 is ANQGSEA. This CDR3 is built from 13 residues. Deletions cut 6 bases from V and 4 bases from J, with 15 bases between. CDR3 bases: TGCAGCGTAGGGTCAGCTGCGGGCACTGAAGCTTTCTTT. Amino acid sequence: CSVGSAAGTEAFF.

J is TRBJ1-3 and V is TRBV7-2, with 7 bases aligning to TRBD1. With 4 bases clipped from V and 6 bases from J, the junction kept 6 bases outside the gene matches. CDR3 length: 14 residues. Germline CDR1 is SGHTA and CDR2 is FQGNSA. This CDR3 is CASSSRQGKNTIYF. CDR3 in DNA: TGTGCCAGCAGCTCCCGACAGGGTAAAAACACCATATATTTT. The full variable domain, completed using reference TRBV7-2 and TRBJ1-3, is GAGVSQSPSNKVTEKGKDVELRCDPISGHTALYWYRQSLGQGLEFLIYFQGNSAPDKSGLPSDRFSAERTGGSVSTLTIQRTQQEDSAVYLCASSSRQGKNTIYFGEGSWLTVV.

The rearrangement joins TRBV19 to TRBJ2-3, with a tentative D call TRBD2 (5 bases). Between the trimmed V and J ends, which lost 3 bases and 0 bases, there was a span of 10 bases. The CDR3 spans 15 residues. Per the germline V gene, CDR1 is LNHDA and CDR2 is SQIVND (reference sequence). This CDR3 is CASSIRTRSTDTQYF. The DNA for the CDR3 is TGTGCCAGTAGTATCCGGACTCGTAGCACAGATACGCAGTATTTT.

This clone has just one count. The chain uses TRBV2 and TRBJ2-6; D gene uncertain. This CDR3 contains 15 residues. The V gene lost 4 bases and the J gene lost 4 bases, with 11 bases spanning the gap. CDR1 is SNHLY, CDR2 FYNNEI, per germline. This CDR3 reads CASSGAVLGANVLTF. In DNA form, the CDR3 reads TGTGCCAGCAGTGGGGCCGTGTTGGGGGCCAACGTCCTGACTTTC.

This chain links TRBV7-2 with TRBJ1-1; D ambiguous. In germline, CDR1 is SGHTA, CDR2 FQGNSA. V was pared by 5 bases and J by 0 bases, with 13 bases between. The CDR3 contains 15 residues. CDR3 residues: CASSPPEGLNTEAFF. CDR3 bases: TGTGCCAGCAGCCCCCCTGAGGGATTGAACACTGAAGCTTTCTTT. The full variable domain, rest sourced from reference TRBV7-2 and TRBJ1-1, is GAGVSQSPSNKVTEKGKDVELRCDPISGHTALYWYRQSLGQGLEFLIYFQGNSAPDKSGLPSDRFSAERTGGSVSTLTIQRTQQEDSAVYLCASSPPEGLNTEAFFGQGTRLTVV.

The chain has TRBV7-9 and TRBJ2-3; 10 nucleotides match TRBD2. The CDR3 has 15 amino acids. The germline V gene has CDR1 SEHNR and CDR2 FQNEAQ (reference sequence). The V segment lost 5 bases and the J segment 0 bases; nucleotides outside the gene matches: 2. CDR3 in amino acids: CASSTTSGSTDTQYF. In DNA form, the CDR3 reads TGTGCCAGCAGCACGACTAGCGGGAGCACAGATACGCAGTATTTT.

This clone was seen once. The V call is TRBV5-1, the J call TRBJ2-5; 9 positions match TRBD2. Germline loops: CDR1 SGHRS, CDR2 YFSETQ. J was trimmed by 4 bases and V by 3 bases; bases with no gene match: 7. There are 15 residues in the CDR3. The DNA for the CDR3 is TGCGCCAGCAGCTCCCAAGCGGGGGGCGGAGAGACCCAGTACTTC. The encoded protein is CASSSQAGGGETQYF.

This clone was seen a handful of times. This chain uses TRBV28 with TRBJ1-2; TRBD1 is a possible D gene (5 bases). The CDR3 covers 15 residues. V gave up 6 bases and J gave up 3 bases, with 17 bases separating them. Germline CDR1 and CDR2: MDHEN and SYDVKM. The CDR3 nucleotides are TGTGCCAGCAGCCCGGCGGGGGTTTACGACTATGGCTACACCTTC. Translating it yields CASSPAGVYDYGYTF.